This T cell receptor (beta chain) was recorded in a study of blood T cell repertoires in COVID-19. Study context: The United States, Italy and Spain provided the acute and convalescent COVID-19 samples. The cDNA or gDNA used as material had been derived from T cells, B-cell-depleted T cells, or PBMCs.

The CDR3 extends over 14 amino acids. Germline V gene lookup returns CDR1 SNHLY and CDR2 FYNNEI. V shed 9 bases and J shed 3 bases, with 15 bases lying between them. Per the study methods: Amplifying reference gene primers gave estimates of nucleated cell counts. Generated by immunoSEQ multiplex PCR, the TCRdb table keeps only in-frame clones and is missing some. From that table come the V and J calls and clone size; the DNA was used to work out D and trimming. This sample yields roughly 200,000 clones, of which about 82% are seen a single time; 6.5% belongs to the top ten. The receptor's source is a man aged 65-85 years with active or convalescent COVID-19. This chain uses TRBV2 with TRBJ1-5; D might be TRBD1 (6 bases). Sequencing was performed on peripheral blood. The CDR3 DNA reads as TGTGCCAGTAACAGGGAGACCTACAATCAGCCCCAGCATTTT. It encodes CASNRETYNQPQHF.